A single T cell receptor beta chain is shown here with its context. The sample has other DNA sequences that encode this CDR3 too. The data are from a study of blood T cell repertoires in COVID-19. Study summary: Both acute and convalescent COVID-19 samples were obtained from the United States, Italy and Spain. PBMCs, B-cell-depleted T cells, or T cells were the source of the cDNA or gDNA that made up the material.

Per germline, CDR1 SGHRS and CDR2 YFSETQ. V shed 5 bases, J shed 7 bases, and the junction held 6 bases outside the gene matches. The CDR3 spans 14 residues. Clones were sequenced by immunoSEQ multiplex PCR, and TCRdb holds only the in-frame ones, with some missing. The profile covers some 170,000 clones, with over 85% appearing a single time and around 17% taken by the ten largest. The chain couples TRBV5-1 to TRBJ1-4; 9 bases agree with TRBD1. This TCR came from a man aged 60 to 75 with active or convalescent COVID-19. Sequenced input: peripheral blood. CDR3 nucleotides: TGCGCCAGCAGTCTTGACAGGGGGGGTGAAAAACTGTTTTTT. This gives the protein CASSLDRGGEKLFF.